Detailed here is one TCR beta chain. The target antigen is unknown. The source of the sample is a study of graft-versus-host responses after intestinal transplantation. The germline gives CDR1 SGHRS, CDR2 YFSETQ. Trimming removed 0 bases at V and 2 bases at J, with 5 bases between. CDR3 length equals 13 residues. Profiling relied on immunoSEQ multiplex PCR, and the TCRdb table lists in-frame clones only, not all of them. The sample has around 100,000 clones, approximately 84% seen once. This TCR derives from a human donor who received an intestinal transplant. Sequencing used unstimulated CD4+ T cells sorted from spleen or lymph node cells, obtained before intestinal transplant. This sequence joins TRBV5-1 and TRBJ2-5; D is ambiguous. The CDR3 spells CASSLEAQETQYF. CDR3 coding DNA: TGCGCCAGCAGCTTGGAGGCACAAGAGACCCAGTACTTC.